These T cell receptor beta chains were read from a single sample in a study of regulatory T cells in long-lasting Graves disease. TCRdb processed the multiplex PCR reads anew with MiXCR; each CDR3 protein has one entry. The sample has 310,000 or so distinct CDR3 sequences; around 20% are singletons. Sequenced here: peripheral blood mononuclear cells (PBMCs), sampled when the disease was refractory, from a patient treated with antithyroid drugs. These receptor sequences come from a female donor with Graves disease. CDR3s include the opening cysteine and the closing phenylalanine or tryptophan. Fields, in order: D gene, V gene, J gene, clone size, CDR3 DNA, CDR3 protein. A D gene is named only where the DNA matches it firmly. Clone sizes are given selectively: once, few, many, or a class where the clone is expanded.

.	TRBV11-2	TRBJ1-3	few	TGTGCCAGCAGCCCTAGGAACTCTGGAAACACCATATATTTT	CASSPRNSGNTIYF
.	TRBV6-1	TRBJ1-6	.	TGTGCCAGCAGTCCGGCCCGCGGGGGGAATAATTCACCCCTCCACTTT	CASSPARGGNNSPLHF
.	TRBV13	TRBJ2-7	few	TGTGCCAGCAGCGTAACATACCTGAACTCGGCAGGGGGGAGGAACGAGCAGTACTTC	CASSVTYLNSAGGRNEQYF
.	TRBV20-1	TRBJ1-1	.	TGCAGTGCTAGATCCCCCTGGGGGTGGACTGAAGCTTTCTTT	CSARSPWGWTEAFF
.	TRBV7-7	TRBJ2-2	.	TGTGCTAGCAGCCTCTCTCGGACCGGGGAGCTGTTTTTT	CASSLSRTGELFF
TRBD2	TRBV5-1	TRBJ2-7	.	TGCGCCAGCAGCCCCGGCGGGACTAGCTCCTCCTACGAGCAGTACTTC	CASSPGGTSSSYEQYF
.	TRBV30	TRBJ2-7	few	TGTGCCTGGAGAGACAGGACTAGCTCCTACGAGCAGTACTTC	CAWRDRTSSYEQYF
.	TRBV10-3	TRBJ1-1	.	TGTGCCATCAGTGAGTTGGGGGGAAACACTGAAGCTTTCTTT	CAISELGGNTEAFF
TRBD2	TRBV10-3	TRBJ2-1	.	TGTGCCATCAGGGGGGAGGGTGGTCAATGGCAGTTCTTC	CAIRGEGGQWQFF
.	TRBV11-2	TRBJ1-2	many	TGTGCCAGCAGCGTCGGGGATAACTATGGCTACACCTTC	CASSVGDNYGYTF
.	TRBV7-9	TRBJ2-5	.	TGTGCCAGCAGCTTAACGGCAAATCCTAAAGAGACCCAGTACTTC	CASSLTANPKETQYF
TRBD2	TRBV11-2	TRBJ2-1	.	TGTGCCAGCAGCTTAAGGGCTGGCGGGGGGGGGTACAATGAGCAGTTCTTC	CASSLRAGGGGYNEQFF
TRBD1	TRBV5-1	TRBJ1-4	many	TGCGCCAGCAGCCAGGACAGGGTGAATGAAAAACTGTTTTTT	CASSQDRVNEKLFF
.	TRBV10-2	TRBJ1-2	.	TGCGCCAGCAGTGAGTCGACTCCTTTGTTACCGGGGCGAGGCTACACCTTC	CASSESTPLLPGRGYTF
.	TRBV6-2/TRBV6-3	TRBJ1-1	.	TGTGCCAGCAACTTGGTCAGCCCGGGGACTGAAGCTTTCTTT	CASNLVSPGTEAFF
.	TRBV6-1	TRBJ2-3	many	TGTGCCAGCAGGGGTAGCGGAGATACGCAGTATTTT	CASRGSGDTQYF
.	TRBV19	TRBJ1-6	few	TGTGCCAGTAGTATGGGCCGAGGGAATTCACCCCTCCACTTT	CASSMGRGNSPLHF
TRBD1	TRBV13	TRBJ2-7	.	TGTGCCAGCAGCTTTGCTTTAGGGGACAGCTCCTACGAGCAGTACTTC	CASSFALGDSSYEQYF
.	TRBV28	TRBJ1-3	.	TGTGCCAGCACCGAATTAACCAGCTCTGGAAACACCATATATTTT	CASTELTSSGNTIYF
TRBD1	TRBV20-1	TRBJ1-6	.	TGCAGTGCTAGTCCCGGGACAGCGAATTCACCCCTCCACTTT	CSASPGTANSPLHF
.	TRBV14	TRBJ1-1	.	TGTGCCAGCAGCCAAGGGGCAGGGTGGGGGACTGAAGCTTTCTTT	CASSQGAGWGTEAFF
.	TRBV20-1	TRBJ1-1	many	TGCAGTGCAAATAGGCAGATGAACACTGAAGCTTTCTTT	CSANRQMNTEAFF
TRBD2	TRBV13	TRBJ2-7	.	TGTGCCAGCAGCTCGATAAGGACTAGCGGGAGCTACGAGCAGTACTTC	CASSSIRTSGSYEQYF
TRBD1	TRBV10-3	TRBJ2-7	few	TGTGCCATCAGTGAGTCGACAGGGGCCGGGATAGAGCAGTACTTC	CAISESTGAGIEQYF
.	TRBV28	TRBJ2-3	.	TGTGCCAGCTGTAGCACAGATACGCAGTATTTT	CASCSTDTQYF
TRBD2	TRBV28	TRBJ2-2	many	TGTGCCAGCGCTCAAAGGACTAGCAGGGTGGAGCTGTTTTTT	CASAQRTSRVELFF
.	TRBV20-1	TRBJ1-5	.	TGCAGTGCTAGAGATCGCTGGGCACCCCAGCATTTT	CSARDRWAPQHF
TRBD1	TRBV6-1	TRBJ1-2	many	TGTGCCAGCGGTATCCGGGACAGGGATGGCTACACCTTC	CASGIRDRDGYTF
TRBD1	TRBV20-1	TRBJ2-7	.	TGCAGTGCTAGAGGCTTAGGGGACAGGGGATCCGCTCAGTACTTC	CSARGLGDRGSAQYF
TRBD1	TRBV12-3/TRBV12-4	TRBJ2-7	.	TGTGCCAGCAGTCACCGGACAGGGGACTACGAGCAGTACTTC	CASSHRTGDYEQYF
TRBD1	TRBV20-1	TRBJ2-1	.	TGCAGTGCGCTCTTTACTATAGGGGGCTATGAGCAGTTCTTC	CSALFTIGGYEQFF
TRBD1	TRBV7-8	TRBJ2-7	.	TGTGCCAGCAGCTTTACCGGGACAGGGGGTTACAAGCAGTACTTC	CASSFTGTGGYKQYF
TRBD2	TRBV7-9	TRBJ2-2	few	TGTGCCAGCAGCGGGACTAGCCCCGGGGAGCTGTTTTTT	CASSGTSPGELFF
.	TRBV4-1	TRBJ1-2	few	TGCGCCAGCAGCCACCCTCCGGGACGACGGGATGGCTACACCTTC	CASSHPPGRRDGYTF
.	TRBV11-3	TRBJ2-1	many	TGTGCCAGCAGCCTCCCCTCGTTGTCCTACAATGAGCAGTTCTTC	CASSLPSLSYNEQFF
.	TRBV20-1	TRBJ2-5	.	TGCAGTGCCCCGTCGGGGAATGAAGAGACCCAGTACTTC	CSAPSGNEETQYF
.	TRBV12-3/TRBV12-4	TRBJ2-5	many	TGTGCCAGCAGTTTGGCCCGGAGGTGGGAGACCCAGTACTTC	CASSLARRWETQYF
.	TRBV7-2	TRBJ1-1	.	TGTGCCAGCAGCTTATGGCCAACTGAAGCTTTCTTT	CASSLWPTEAFF
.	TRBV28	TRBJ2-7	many	TGTGCCAGCAGATCACGGAGGGGATACGAGCAGTACTTC	CASRSRRGYEQYF
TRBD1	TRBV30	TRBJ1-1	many	TGTGCCTGGACAGTACAGGGGTCCTTGAACACTGAAGCTTTCTTT	CAWTVQGSLNTEAFF
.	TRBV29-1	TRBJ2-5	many	TGCAGCTCCAAAGCCGGGACTCATGAATCCGAGACCCAGTACTTC	CSSKAGTHESETQYF
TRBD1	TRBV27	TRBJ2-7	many	TGTGCCAGCAGTCCCGGGACAGGGATCTCCTACGAGCAGTACTTC	CASSPGTGISYEQYF
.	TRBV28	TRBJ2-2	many	TGTGCCAGCAGTTTACCTAGCAGGAACACCGGGGAGCTGTTTTTT	CASSLPSRNTGELFF
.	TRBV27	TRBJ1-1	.	TGTGCCAGCAGTTTAGTAGGAATGGGGGCGAACACTGAAGCTTTCTTT	CASSLVGMGANTEAFF
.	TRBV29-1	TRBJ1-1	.	TGCAGCCACACCCGCCAGGGAGCTGAAGCTTTCTTT	CSHTRQGAEAFF
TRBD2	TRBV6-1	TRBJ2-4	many	TGTGCCAGCAGTCCGGGACTAGGAAACATTCAGTACTTC	CASSPGLGNIQYF
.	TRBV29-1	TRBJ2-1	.	TGCAGCGTTGAAACGAATGAGCAGTTCTTC	CSVETNEQFF
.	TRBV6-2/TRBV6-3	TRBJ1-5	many	TGTGCCAGCAGTTACCAGGGCGGGAACAATCAGCCCCAGCATTTT	CASSYQGGNNQPQHF
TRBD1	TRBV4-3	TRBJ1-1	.	TGCGCCAGCAGCCAAATGACAGGGGTGAACACTGAAGCTTTCTTT	CASSQMTGVNTEAFF
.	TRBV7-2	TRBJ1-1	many	TGTGCCAGCAGCTTAGGGTACAGGGCTGAGGCTTTCTTT	CASSLGYRAEAFF
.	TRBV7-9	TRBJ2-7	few	TGTGCCAGCATTCCCAGGGACTCTATCTACGAGCAGTACTTC	CASIPRDSIYEQYF
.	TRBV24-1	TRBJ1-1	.	TGTGCCACCCGGCCGCGGTGGACTGAAGCTTTCTTT	CATRPRWTEAFF